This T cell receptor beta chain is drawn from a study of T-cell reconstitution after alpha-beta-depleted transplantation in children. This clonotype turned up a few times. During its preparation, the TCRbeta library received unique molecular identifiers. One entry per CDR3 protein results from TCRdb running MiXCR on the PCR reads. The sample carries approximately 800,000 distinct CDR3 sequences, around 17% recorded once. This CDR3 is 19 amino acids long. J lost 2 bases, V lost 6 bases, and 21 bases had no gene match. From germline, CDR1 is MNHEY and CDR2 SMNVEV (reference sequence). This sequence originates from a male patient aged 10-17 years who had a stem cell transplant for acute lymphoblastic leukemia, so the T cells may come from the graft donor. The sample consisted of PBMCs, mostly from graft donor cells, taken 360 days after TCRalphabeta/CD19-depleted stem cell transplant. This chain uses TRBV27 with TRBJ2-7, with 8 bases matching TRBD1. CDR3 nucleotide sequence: TGTGCCAGCAGCCCGGTTGGACAGGGTTGGTCGCGGGCCACCTACGAGCAGTACTTC. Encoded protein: CASSPVGQGWSRATYEQYF.